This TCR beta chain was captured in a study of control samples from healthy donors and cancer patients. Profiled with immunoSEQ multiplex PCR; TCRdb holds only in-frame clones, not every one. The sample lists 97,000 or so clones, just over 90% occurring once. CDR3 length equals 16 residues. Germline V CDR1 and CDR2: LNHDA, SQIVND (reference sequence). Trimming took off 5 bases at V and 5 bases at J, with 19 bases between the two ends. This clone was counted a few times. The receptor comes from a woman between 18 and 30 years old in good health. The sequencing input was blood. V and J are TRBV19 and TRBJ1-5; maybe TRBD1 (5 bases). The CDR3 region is CASSGGMGVGDQPQHF. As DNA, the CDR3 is TGTGCCAGTAGTGGCGGTATGGGGGTGGGGGATCAGCCCCAGCATTTT.